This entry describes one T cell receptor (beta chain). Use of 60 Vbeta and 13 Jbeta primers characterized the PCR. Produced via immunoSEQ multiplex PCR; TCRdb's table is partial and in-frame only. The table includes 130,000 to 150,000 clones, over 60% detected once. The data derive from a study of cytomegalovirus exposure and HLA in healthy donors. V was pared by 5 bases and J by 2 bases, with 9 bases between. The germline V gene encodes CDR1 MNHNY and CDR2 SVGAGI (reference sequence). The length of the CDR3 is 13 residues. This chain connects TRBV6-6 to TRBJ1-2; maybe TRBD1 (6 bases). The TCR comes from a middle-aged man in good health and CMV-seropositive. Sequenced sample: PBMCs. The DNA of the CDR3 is TGTGCCAGCAGTCCTGGACAGAACTATGGCTACACCTTC. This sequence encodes CASSPGQNYGYTF.